This T cell receptor beta chain was identified during a study of response to subunit inactivated influenza vaccine. Study-level findings and limits: Few additional T cells are recruited per seasonal influenza vaccination, authors suggested.

This clonotype has only a few counts. Antigen unknown. This CDR3 contains 14 residues. Deletions cut 5 bases from V and 4 bases from J, with 14 bases between. Germline V gives CDR1 MNHEY, CDR2 SVGEGT. TCRdb analysed the RT-PCR reads with MiXCR anew, one entry per CDR3 protein. The sample contains 300,000 to 350,000 distinct CDR3 sequences, around 22% of which appear only once. The V call is TRBV6-2 or TRBV6-3, the J call TRBJ1-2; D gene unclear. This clonotype originated in a man aged 50 to 69 who received an inactivated influenza vaccine. The input for sequencing was PBMCs from blood, taken approximately 22 months after vaccination. As DNA, the CDR3 is TGTGCCAGCAGTCGGACCGACGGGAGCTATGGCTACACCTTC. It translates to CASSRTDGSYGYTF.